This record covers a single TCR beta chain. Its antigen remains unknown. These data originate in a study of CD8+CD57+ T cells in acquired aplastic anemia. Looking at the study overall: Across the sorted CD4+ and CD8+ cells, DNA amounts averaged roughly 3 ug. Overall study results and limits: Patients and controls had in common approximately 28 CD8+ CDR3 sequences.

The patients chosen for sequencing had shown expansion of CD8+CD57+ cells (detected by flow cytometry). TCR beta VDJ and CDR3 profiling used genomic DNA as template. TCRdb re-called the reads through MiXCR, storing one row per CDR3 protein. The profile shows about 120,000 distinct CDR3 sequences, 50% to 70% of them singletons. This CDR3 is built from 14 residues. Germline V gene lookup returns CDR1 SGHVS and CDR2 FQNEAQ. The V segment lost 6 bases and the J segment 9 bases; nucleotides outside the gene matches: 6. The receptor was derived from a human donor with aplastic anemia. The sequenced sample was sorted CD4+, CD8+, or CD8+CD57+ T cells (not recorded which) from PBMCs. This chain uses TRBV7-8 with TRBJ1-6, with 9 bases lining up with TRBD1. CDR3 sequence (DNA): TGTGCCAGCAGTGAAGACAGGGGGATTTCACCCCTCCACTTT. This translates into CASSEDRGISPLHF.